This T cell receptor beta chain was sequenced for a study of T cell changes during pregnancy in multiple sclerosis. TCRdb's copy holds only in-frame clones and misses some; the assay was immunoSEQ multiplex PCR. The sample lists approximately 71,000 clones; approximately 92% were seen once. Germline CDR1 reads SGHDT; CDR2 reads YYEEEE. The CDR3 consists of 16 residues. The V end was cut by 1 base, the J end by 4 bases, with 17 bases between. The rearrangement uses TRBV5-6 and TRBJ1-2; weak D call: TRBD1 (6 bases). Sequencing used peripheral blood, obtained in the third trimester of pregnancy. This clonotype originated in a female donor with multiple sclerosis, enrolled in a pregnancy study. Here the CDR3 reads CASSLSFGGRVYGYTF. CDR3 DNA sequence: TGTGCCAGCAGCTTGTCTTTCGGGGGGCGCGTCTATGGCTACACCTTC.